This is a list of T cell receptor beta chains from one sample in a study of beta chain features in type 1 diabetes. Here immunoSEQ multiplex PCR was the method, and the copy in TCRdb shows in-frame clones only, minus some. The sample has approximately 260,000 clones; 24% are singletons. Sequencing was performed on naive CD4+ T cells from blood. The source of these receptors is a woman in her twenties or thirties with type 1 diabetes. The CDR3 runs from the conserved cysteine through the conserved F or W. A D gene is named only where the DNA matches it firmly. Only some rows state a clone size, as once, few, many or a class for expanded clones.

TRBJ2-7 | - | TRBV7-2 | few | CASSPGGADAYEQYF | TGTGCCAGCAGCCCCGGTGGAGCGGACGCCTACGAGCAGTACTTC
TRBJ1-1 | TRBD1 | TRBV10-3 | - | CAIRGDSQNTEAFF | TGTGCCATCAGAGGGGACAGCCAGAACACTGAAGCTTTCTTT
TRBJ2-2 | TRBD2 | TRBV15 | few | CATSSLGGSSNTGELFF | TGTGCCACCAGCAGTTTGGGGGGGAGTTCGAACACCGGGGAGCTGTTTTTT
TRBJ2-5 | - | TRBV9 | - | CASSVDVAAYETQYF | TGTGCCAGCAGCGTAGATGTCGCGGCGTACGAGACCCAGTACTTC
TRBJ2-1 | TRBD2 | TRBV6-6 | - | CASSYGWEGSYNEQFF | TGTGCCAGCAGTTACGGGTGGGAGGGGTCCTACAATGAGCAGTTCTTC
TRBJ2-3 | TRBD1 | TRBV29-1 | few | CSFARDSGTDTQYF | TGCAGCTTTGCTCGGGACAGTGGCACAGATACGCAGTATTTT
TRBJ2-7 | - | TRBV9 | few | CASSPAPVRDEQYF | TGTGCCAGCAGCCCAGCCCCCGTCCGGGACGAGCAGTACTTC
TRBJ2-1 | - | TRBV5-1 | - | CASTDSGEQFF | TGCGCCAGCACCGACTCCGGCGAGCAGTTCTTC
TRBJ2-7 | TRBD1 | TRBV7-9 | - | CASSHPGQGTYEQYF | TGTGCCAGCAGCCATCCGGGACAGGGGACCTACGAGCAGTACTTC
TRBJ1-2 | - | TRBV29-1 | few | CSDGGQGYTF | TGCAGCGACGGGGGGCAGGGCTACACCTTC
TRBJ2-3 | - | TRBV7-3 | few | CASSYTGTGADTQYF | TGTGCCAGCAGCTATACCGGGACTGGGGCAGATACGCAGTATTTT
TRBJ2-7 | TRBD2 | TRBV19 | - | CASSIATSGSDEQYF | TGTGCCAGTAGTATAGCAACTAGCGGGAGTGACGAGCAGTACTTC
TRBJ2-1 | TRBD2 | TRBV4-1 | - | CASSQRTSGRSSSYNEQFF | TGCGCCAGCAGCCAGAGGACTAGCGGGAGGTCCAGCTCCTACAATGAGCAGTTCTTC
TRBJ2-7 | - | TRBV6-5 | few | CASSYQDRGREQYF | TGTGCCAGCAGTTACCAAGACCGCGGGCGCGAGCAGTACTTC
TRBJ2-1 | TRBD2 | TRBV5-1 | few | CASSLTSAGGYNEQFF | TGCGCCAGCAGCTTAACGTCAGCGGGAGGGTACAATGAGCAGTTCTTC
TRBJ2-7 | - | TRBV29-1 | few | CSVESPGDEQYF | TGCAGCGTTGAATCCCCCGGGGACGAGCAGTACTTC
TRBJ1-2 | TRBD1 | TRBV25-1 | few | CASGGTGLGYGYTF | TGTGCCAGCGGGGGGACAGGGTTAGGGTATGGCTACACCTTC
TRBJ2-5 | TRBD2 | TRBV29-1 | - | CSAKRDGGETQYF | TGCAGCGCCAAGCGGGATGGTGGAGAGACCCAGTACTTC
TRBJ2-3 | - | TRBV5-4 | - | CASSWDFSTDTQYF | TGTGCCAGCAGCTGGGACTTCTCCACAGATACGCAGTATTTT
TRBJ2-7 | TRBD2 | TRBV4-1 | few | CASRPSGRNYEQYF | TGCGCCAGCAGACCTAGCGGGAGAAACTACGAGCAGTACTTC
TRBJ2-3 | - | TRBV7-8 | few | CASSPRERTDTQYF | TGTGCCAGCAGCCCTCGGGAACGAACAGATACGCAGTATTTT
TRBJ1-5 | - | TRBV30 | few | CAWSGGGYQPQHF | TGTGCCTGGAGTGGCGGGGGTTATCAGCCCCAGCATTTT
TRBJ2-3 | - | TRBV28 | - | CASTPGDTDTQYF | TGTGCCAGCACCCCAGGGGATACAGATACGCAGTATTTT
TRBJ2-7 | TRBD2 | TRBV11-2 | - | CASSLLREAVSYEQYF | TGTGCCAGCAGCTTATTGCGGGAGGCCGTATCCTACGAGCAGTACTTC
TRBJ1-2 | TRBD1 | TRBV2 | - | CASSEAWTGGAYGYTF | TGTGCCAGCAGTGAAGCCTGGACAGGAGGGGCGTATGGCTACACCTTC
TRBJ1-1 | - | TRBV30 | - | CAWSGAGDTEAFF | TGTGCCTGGAGTGGCGCGGGGGATACTGAAGCTTTCTTT
TRBJ1-1 | TRBD1 | TRBV25-1 | few | CASSEGQGATEAFF | TGTGCCAGCAGTGAGGGTCAGGGGGCCACTGAAGCTTTCTTT
TRBJ2-7 | TRBD1 | TRBV29-1 | - | CSAGPGQGLVQYF | TGCAGCGCTGGACCGGGACAGGGGCTAGTGCAGTACTTC
TRBJ1-2 | - | TRBV2 | - | CASRQGLGYGYTF | TGTGCCAGCAGGCAGGGGTTGGGATATGGCTACACCTTC
TRBJ1-1 | TRBD1 | TRBV18 | - | CASSPYRDSTEAFF | TGTGCCAGCTCACCATACCGGGACAGCACTGAAGCTTTCTTT
TRBJ2-2 | - | TRBV5-4 | few | CASSLFEAGELFF | TGTGCCAGCAGCTTGTTTGAGGCCGGGGAGCTGTTTTTT
TRBJ2-5 | TRBD2 | TRBV28 | - | CASSLPGLAGGETQYF | TGTGCCAGCAGTTTACCGGGACTAGCGGGAGGAGAGACCCAGTACTTC
TRBJ1-5 | - | TRBV4-1 | few | CASSMEGLRSQPQHF | TGCGCCAGCAGCATGGAGGGGCTTAGGAGTCAGCCCCAGCATTTT
TRBJ1-2 | - | TRBV5-4 | few | CASRSPGVGYTF | TGTGCCAGCAGATCTCCAGGGGTCGGCTACACCTTC
TRBJ2-7 | - | TRBV5-4 | - | CASSIQGVQSYEQYF | TGTGCCAGCAGCATCCAGGGTGTGCAATCCTACGAGCAGTACTTC
TRBJ2-1 | - | TRBV6-5 | - | CASSYSGAYNEQFF | TGTGCCAGCAGTTACTCAGGGGCCTACAATGAGCAGTTCTTC
TRBJ2-7 | TRBD1 | TRBV30 | few | CAWSGTGVGEQYF | TGTGCCTGGAGTGGGACAGGGGTTGGCGAGCAGTACTTC
TRBJ2-7 | - | TRBV29-1 | - | CSVRGTTWGYEQYF | TGCAGCGTTCGGGGGACGACATGGGGCTACGAGCAGTACTTC
TRBJ1-1 | - | TRBV7-3 | - | CASSLEGDTEAFF | TGTGCCAGCAGCCTAGAAGGGGACACTGAAGCTTTCTTT
TRBJ2-7 | - | TRBV7-9 | once | CASSLFGRVTHEQYF | TGTGCCAGCAGCTTATTTGGCAGGGTTACCCACGAGCAGTACTTC
TRBJ1-5 | - | TRBV11-2 | - | CASSFGTNPNQPQHF | TGTGCCAGCAGCTTTGGGACAAACCCCAATCAGCCCCAGCATTTT
TRBJ2-7 | TRBD2 | TRBV29-1 | - | CSVTGLAENEGQYF | TGCAGCGTGACCGGACTAGCGGAGAACGAGGGGCAGTACTTC
TRBJ2-1 | TRBD2 | TRBV29-1 | few | CSVEGGASGSNEQFF | TGCAGCGTTGAAGGCGGAGCTAGCGGGTCCAATGAGCAGTTCTTC
TRBJ2-1 | - | TRBV23-1 | - | CASSQSPSEDSYEQFF | TGCGCCAGCAGTCAATCGCCTAGCGAGGATAGCTATGAGCAGTTCTTC
TRBJ2-7 | TRBD1 | TRBV4-1 | - | CASSSRDRLGGEQYF | TGCGCCAGCAGCTCCCGGGACAGGCTGGGGGGAGAGCAGTACTTC
TRBJ2-7 | TRBD1 | TRBV7-3 | few | CASSQGAVGSYEQYF | TGTGCCAGCAGCCAGGGGGCTGTTGGATCCTACGAGCAGTACTTC
TRBJ2-3 | TRBD1 | TRBV19 | - | CATKDRGYTDTQYF | TGTGCCACCAAGGACAGGGGATACACAGATACGCAGTATTTT
TRBJ1-2 | - | TRBV18 | few | CASSLLEGGDYGYTF | TGTGCCAGCTCATTACTCGAGGGTGGTGACTATGGCTACACCTTC
TRBJ2-2 | - | TRBV19 | - | CASSIGGPLYTGELFF | TGTGCCAGTAGTATAGGTGGCCCTCTCTACACCGGGGAGCTGTTTTTT
TRBJ2-5 | - | TRBV25-1 | - | CASSESGGPSETQYF | TGTGCCAGCAGTGAATCCGGGGGGCCCAGTGAGACCCAGTACTTC
TRBJ1-1 | - | TRBV30 | few | CAWSVLGLTEAFF | TGTGCCTGGAGTGTACTAGGGTTGACTGAAGCTTTCTTT
TRBJ2-7 | TRBD2 | TRBV4-1 | few | CASSWEGLAGYEQYF | TGCGCCAGCAGCTGGGAGGGACTAGCGGGATACGAGCAGTACTTC
TRBJ2-7 | TRBD1 | TRBV6-5 | few | CASSYSTGDAYEQYF | TGTGCCAGCAGTTACTCGACAGGGGATGCCTACGAGCAGTACTTC
TRBJ1-4 | TRBD1 | TRBV20-1 | - | CSADRVRKLFF | TGCAGTGCGGACAGGGTACGAAAACTGTTTTTT
TRBJ1-5 | - | TRBV28 | few | CASFSRTKHSNQPQHF | TGTGCCAGTTTTTCAAGGACAAAACATAGCAATCAGCCCCAGCATTTT
TRBJ1-1 | - | TRBV18 | - | CASSPGGKDTEAFF | TGTGCCAGCTCACCTGGGGGGAAGGACACTGAAGCTTTCTTT
TRBJ2-1 | TRBD1 | TRBV9 | few | CASSSRQGIDNEQFF | TGTGCCAGCAGCTCCAGACAGGGGATAGACAATGAGCAGTTCTTC
TRBJ2-1 | TRBD1 | TRBV2 | few | CASRGAGGTNEQFF | TGTGCCAGCAGGGGGGCAGGGGGAACAAATGAGCAGTTCTTC
TRBJ1-2 | TRBD1 | TRBV29-1 | - | CSVGRTGAYGYTF | TGCAGCGTTGGGAGGACAGGTGCCTATGGCTACACCTTC